This entry lists 27 T cell receptor delta chains sequenced from one sample in a study of γδ T cells in repeated Plasmodium falciparum infection. Gammadelta T cells were flow-sorted from PBMC into Vgamma9/Vdelta2+ and Vdelta2-negative populations for bulk analysis. TCRdb reprocessed the multiplex PCR reads through CATT. The table lists 50,000 to 55,000 delta-chain clones, about 2% of them singletons, with about 23% in the top ten. Sequencing was performed on gamma-delta T cells from blood. These receptors were taken from a pool of human donors (malaria-infected and uninfected, not separated).

This clone was seen a few times. A far more abundant clone sits one base away, making this likely a read error. The genes are TRDV1 and TRDJ1, with 7 bases aligning to TRDD3. The J gene was missing in TCRdb and was found by matching the end of the DNA to germline. The trim removed 7 bases at V and 2 bases at J, leaving 28 bases unmatched. Germline-derived CDR1 and CDR2 are TSWWSYY and QGS. This CDR3 contains 21 residues. The CDR3 loop is CALALNTTSCTGGCRTDKLIF. CDR3 nucleotide sequence: TGTGCTCTTGCCCTAAATACTACCTCATGTACCGGGGGATGTCGGACCGATAAACTCATCTTT.

The table lists this clone with a few counts. The TCRdb record carries a much larger clone's protein, which differs from this DNA's translation at residue 4; a read error is the likely cause, and the protein listed here is the DNA translation. This rearrangement joins TRDV1 to TRDJ1; 9 nucleotides line up with TRDD3. Here the J gene came from matching the DNA to germline, since TCRdb omits it. Looked up from germline, CDR1 is TSWWSYY and CDR2 is QGS. The CDR3 totals 15 residues. The CDR3 region has the DNA TGTGCTCTTGAGGAACCCGGGGATACGACCGATAAACTCATCTTT. Translation gives CALEEPGDTTDKLIF.

Concerning this clone itself: The TCRdb protein, from a much larger clone, departs from this DNA's translation at residue 11, likely by read error; the protein shown derives from the DNA. The chain couples TRDV1 to TRDJ3, with 8 bases matching TRDD3. TCRdb offers no J gene call, so here the DNA was matched to germline to obtain one. The V gene's germline CDR1 is TSWWSYY and CDR2 QGS. V gave up 2 bases and J gave up 0 bases; unmatched junction bases: 27. The CDR3 spans 26 residues. The CDR3 bases are TGTGCTCTTGGGGAATACGGCCTTCCGCGGTCGTACTGGGGGTCCACTAGCTCCTGGGACACCCGACAGATGTTTTTC. This gives the protein CALGEYGLPRSYWGSTSSWDTRQMFF.

This clone was seen a few times. TCRdb pairs this DNA with a much larger clone's protein that differs at residue 10, likely a read error; the protein shown was translated from the DNA. V usage is TRDV1 and J usage is TRDJ1; 13 nucleotides align to TRDD3. TCRdb records no J gene; here it was assigned by comparing the DNA to germline. CDR1 TSWWSYY and CDR2 QGS come from the germline V gene. Trimming at V came to 5 bases and at J to 8 bases, leaving 35 bases not matched to a gene. The CDR3 is made up of 24 amino acids. The CDR3 DNA is TGTGCTCTTGGGAACCGAGGGTGGCCTCCCTCACGGGGTACTGGGGGATACGCGGTTGGAAAACTCATCTTT. It translates to CALGNRGWPPSRGTGGYAVGKLIF.

This clone was picked up a small number of times. A far more abundant clone sits one base away, making this likely a read error. The rearrangement joins TRDV1 to TRDJ1, with no clear D. Matching the DNA to germline supplied the J gene, which TCRdb does not give. V was cut by 4 bases and J by 0 bases, with 21 bases left in between. The CDR3 sequence is 18 residues long. The germline V gene has CDR1 TSWWSYY and CDR2 QGS. In DNA, the CDR3 is TGTGCTCTTGGGGTACCTCCGTGGAGGATGCAGTACACCGATAAACTCATCTTT. This translates into CALGVPPWRMQYTDKLIF.

Worth noting for this clone: The amino acid sequence in TCRdb belongs to a much larger clone and departs from this DNA's translation at residue 13, likely a sequencing read error; the sequence shown is translated from the DNA. In DNA form, the CDR3 reads TGTGCCTGTGATGGGCTGGGGTCTCCCTCCCTGTACGCCGATAAACTCATCTTT. Amino acids: CACDGLGSPSLYADKLIF. The J gene is TRDJ1, the V gene TRDV2; a possible D gene is TRDD3 (6 bases). Because TCRdb records no J gene, it was assigned here through a match of the DNA to germline. Germline CDR1 is GEAIGNYY and CDR2 is EKD. The CDR3 totals 18 residues. V was cut by 4 bases and J by 3 bases, with 26 bases left in between.

The sample holds a few counts of this clone. A far larger clone differs by one base, so this is likely a read error. Different DNA sequences within this sample yield the same CDR3. The J segment was not called; the V segment is TRDV2. This CDR3 has 14 amino acids. Per germline, CDR1 GEAIGNYY and CDR2 EKD. This CDR3 reads CACDQRLGIPGSIF. As DNA, the CDR3 is TGTGCCTGTGACCAAAGGCTAGGGATCCCAGGTTCCATCTTT.

In this sample, this clone turned up a few times. TCRdb has a much larger clone's protein, which differs at residue 15 from the translation of this DNA, likely because of a read error; what is shown is the protein translated from the DNA. Called V gene: TRDV2; the J gene was not called; TRDD3, the D gene given by the table, was not confirmed from the DNA. Per germline, CDR1 GEAIGNYY and CDR2 EKD. The CDR3 extends over 17 amino acids. The CDR3 DNA sequence: TGTGCCTGTGACACTCTGGGGGATACTTCGTACACCGATAAACGCATCTTT. Protein sequence: CACDTLGDTSYTDKRIF.

In its sample, this clone was seen many times. A read error is likely here: a far larger clone is one base away. Other DNA sequences of this sample code for an identical CDR3. The chain has TRDV2 and TRDJ1; D possibly corresponds to TRDD3 (5 bases). There are 19 residues in the CDR3. The germline CDR1 and CDR2 sequences are GEAIGNYY and EKD. CDR3 protein: CACDTVSGGSPSHTDKLIF. CDR3 bases: TGTGCCTGTGACACCGTCTCGGGGGGGTCCCCGAGCCACACTGATAAACTCATCTTT.

Of note for this clone: This likely reflects a read error, since a far larger clone is one base away. Other DNA sequences in the same sample also yield this CDR3. The chain recombines TRDV2 with TRDJ1, with 8 bases aligning to TRDD3. Assignment of the J gene here rests on matching the DNA to germline, because TCRdb gives none. The germline V gene has CDR1 GEAIGNYY and CDR2 EKD. Trimming took 4 bases from V and 0 from J; bases not matched to a gene: 21. This CDR3 is 20 amino acids long. The chain's CDR3 is CACDGVPPSGGPDYTDKLIF. In DNA, the CDR3 is TGTGCCTGTGATGGAGTACCCCCCTCTGGGGGACCCGACTACACCGATAAACTCATCTTT.

This clone was counted at least ten times. This DNA's translation and the protein TCRdb lists, from a much larger clone, do not match at residue 5, likely due to a read error; the protein shown is translated from the DNA. This chain links TRDV2 with TRDJ1, with TRDD3 identical over 9 bases. Losses at the gene ends were 3 bases for V and 3 bases for J; bases not matched to a gene: 16. Germline V CDR1 and CDR2: GEAIGNYY, EKD. The CDR3 covers 18 residues. The CDR3, as DNA: TGTGCCTGTGACTCCGGTTCCTTACTGGGGGAGCACCCCGATAAACTCATCTTT. Residues: CACDSGSLLGEHPDKLIF.

This clone was seen a few times. This likely stems from a read error, as it lies one base from a far larger clone. Other DNA sequences in the same sample also yield this CDR3. The V gene is TRDV1, the J gene TRDJ1, with TRDD3 identical over 9 bases. This CDR3 has 23 residues. CDR1 and CDR2 (germline): TSWWSYY, QGS. CDR3 loop: CALGELVIFSNQGGYLWTDKLIF. The CDR3 nucleotides read TGTGCTCTCGGGGAACTCGTTATATTCTCAAATCAAGGGGGATACCTTTGGACCGATAAACTCATCTTT.

This clone was seen many times. The translation of this DNA and the TCRdb protein of a much larger clone differ at residue 8, probably owing to a read error; the protein shown here is translated from the DNA. CDR3 amino acids: CACDTLQPGDTDSYTDKLIF. In DNA form, the CDR3 reads TGTGCCTGTGACACCCTCCAACCGGGGGATACGGATTCGTACACCGATAAACTCATCTTT. The chain recombines TRDV2 with TRDJ1; 10 bases agree with TRDD3. The J gene, not given by TCRdb, was assigned here from a germline match of the nucleotide sequence. The CDR3 runs to 20 residues. From germline, CDR1 is GEAIGNYY and CDR2 EKD. The junction had 15 bases not matched to a gene; V was cut back by 0 bases and J by 0 bases.

This clone was found many times. The amino acid sequence in TCRdb belongs to a much larger clone and departs from this DNA's translation at residue 11, likely a sequencing read error; the sequence shown is translated from the DNA. The chain recombines TRDV3 with TRDJ1, with TRDD3 matching over 8 bases. The length of the CDR3 is 16 residues. Germline-derived CDR1 and CDR2 are TVYSNPD and GDNSRS (reference sequence). Losses at the gene ends were 3 bases for V and 3 bases for J; bases not matched to a gene: 15. Written as DNA, the CDR3 is TGTGCCTTCCCCCTATTCCTAGCGGGATACGCCGATAAACTCATCTTT. Its translation is CAFPLFLAGYADKLIF.

Turning to this clone: The TCRdb protein, from a much larger clone, departs from this DNA's translation at residue 14, likely by read error; the protein shown derives from the DNA. The CDR3 bases are TGTGCCTGTGACACCATTGACTCTTCCTGGAAGACTGGGGGTGTTACGGCGACCGATAAACTCATCTTT. Translation: CACDTIDSSWKTGGVTATDKLIF. The chain is built from TRDV2 and TRDJ1; the match to TRDD3 covers 8 bases. TCRdb does not report a J gene; here it was assigned by matching the DNA to germline references. With V trimmed by 0 bases and J by 2 bases, 28 bases remained unmatched. The CDR3 is 23 residues long. Germline CDR1 is GEAIGNYY and CDR2 is EKD.

Details on this clone: A far bigger clonotype differs at one base, so this is likely a read error. The sample has other DNA sequences that encode this CDR3 too. The rearrangement uses TRDV1 and TRDJ1; 12 positions agree with TRDD3. The J gene comes from matching the DNA to germline here; TCRdb lacks it. This CDR3 contains 23 residues. Germline V gene data show CDR1 as TSWWSYY and CDR2 as QGS. V lost 1 base and J lost 2; bases outside the gene matches: 23. Written as DNA, the CDR3 is TGTGCTCTTGGGGAACCCCGGTCCGCCTCACAGGGATACTGGGGGATACTGACCGATAAACTCATCTTT. This encodes CALGEPRSASQGYWGILTDKLIF.

In this sample, this clone turned up many times. A far more abundant clone sits one base away, making this likely a read error. In the same sample, other DNA sequences code for this CDR3. The chain employs TRDV2 and TRDJ1, with D possibly matching TRDD3 (5 bases). V gave up 2 bases and J gave up 0 bases, with 21 bases separating them. CDR3 length: 18 amino acids. Germline CDR1 and CDR2: GEAIGNYY and EKD. CDR3: CACDSLGDGPKYTDKLIF. CDR3 coding DNA: TGTGCCTGTGACAGCCTCGGGGACGGACCCAAGTACACCGATAAACTCATCTTT.

This clone occurred a few times. A far larger clone is a single base away, which makes a read error likely. This CDR3 is also generated by other DNA sequences in the sample. In nucleotides, the CDR3 is TGTGCCTGTGGCAAGCACTTCCTAATGAGGGGGATACGCTCCCGGGGTTGCACCGATAAACTCATCTTT. It codes for CACGKHFLMRGIRSRGCTDKLIF. V and J are TRDV2 and TRDJ1, with 10 bases aligning to TRDD3. No J segment appears in TCRdb, so it was assigned here by matching the sequence to germline. Germline V gene data show CDR1 as GEAIGNYY and CDR2 as EKD. The length of the CDR3 is 23 residues. Germline trimming cut 5 bases from V and 1 base from J; bases unmatched to any gene: 30.

This clone came up many times. Being one base from a much bigger clone, this may be a read error. This sample includes further DNA sequences coding for the same CDR3. No J gene call was made, and the V gene is TRDV2; TRDD3 is the table's D call, not checked against the DNA. Germline V lookup: CDR1 GEAIGNYY, CDR2 EKD. The CDR3 length is 17 residues. The CDR3 reads CACDPVLGVPYTDKLIF. The DNA of the CDR3 is TGTGCCTGTGACCCCGTACTGGGGGTCCCGTACACCGATAAGCTCATCTTT.

This clone is classed as medium-sized. The V call is TRDV2, the J call TRDJ1; 9 nucleotides line up with TRDD3. With 3 bases clipped from V and 4 bases from J, the junction kept 11 bases outside the gene matches. Germline V gene sequence: CDR1 GEAIGNYY, CDR2 EKD. The CDR3 spans 16 residues. The CDR3 is CACDLLGEKSFDKLIF. Here the CDR3 DNA reads TGTGCCTGTGACCTACTGGGGGAGAAGTCCTTCGATAAACTCATCTTT.

About this clone: The TCRdb protein, from a much larger clone, departs from this DNA's translation at residue 14, likely by read error; the protein shown derives from the DNA. CDR3 loop: CALGSFPSYVLWGMRVKGFENADKLIF. The CDR3 nucleotides read TGTGCTCTTGGGTCCTTTCCTTCCTACGTACTCTGGGGGATGCGCGTAAAAGGTTTCGAGAACGCCGATAAACTCATCTTT. This chain uses TRDV1 with TRDJ1; D may match TRDD2 or TRDD3 (9 bases each). The J gene comes from matching the DNA to germline here; TCRdb lacks it. The CDR3 has 27 residues. The V gene lost 5 bases and the J gene lost 3 bases, with 52 bases spanning the gap. The germline V gene encodes CDR1 TSWWSYY and CDR2 QGS.

This clone showed up just a few times. TCRdb attributes to this sequence the protein of a much larger clone, which differs from the DNA translation at residue 12; a read error is likely, and the protein displayed is translated from the DNA. This chain links TRDV2 with TRDJ1, with TRDD3 matching over 8 bases. Here the J gene came from matching the DNA to germline, since TCRdb omits it. The V and J ends lost 0 bases and 0 bases, in that order; junction bases with no gene match: 32. The germline V gene has CDR1 GEAIGNYY and CDR2 EKD. This CDR3 has 25 residues. The CDR3 sequence is CACDTGSLGFWKLTTGGPYTDKLIF. CDR3 DNA: TGTGCCTGTGACACCGGGAGCTTAGGGTTTTGGAAACTAACGACTGGGGGCCCGTACACCGATAAACTCATCTTT.

This clone was seen a handful of times. TCRdb's listed protein matches a much larger clone and diverges from this DNA's translation at residue 17, likely through a read error; the protein shown comes from the DNA. The gene calls are TRDV1 and TRDJ1, with 7 bases matching TRDD3. The J gene, left out of TCRdb, was set here by checking the DNA against germline. CDR1 is TSWWSYY, CDR2 QGS, per germline. V shed 0 bases and J 3 bases; nucleotides not matched to a gene: 34. The CDR3 contains 25 residues. CDR3 sequence reads: CALGELSYFWRSPYTGEYAADKLIF. CDR3 nucleotide sequence: TGTGCTCTTGGGGAACTAAGCTACTTTTGGCGGTCTCCATATACTGGGGAATACGCGGCCGATAAACTCATCTTT.

A remark on this clone: TCRdb lists the protein of a much larger clone for this DNA, which differs at residue 7, so this is likely a read error; the protein given here is translated from the DNA itself. This chain connects TRDV1 to TRDJ1; perhaps D is TRDD2 or TRDD3 (8 bases each). This CDR3 comprises 28 residues. V shed 0 bases and J shed 4 bases, with 51 bases lying between them. Germline assignment: CDR1 TSWWSYY and CDR2 QGS. The CDR3 nucleotides read TGTGCTCTTGGGGAACTGACCCTGCTTCCTACGATAAAAATACTGGGGGCCGATATCGGCCCGACGGGCGATAAACTCATCTTT. Residues: CALGELTLLPTIKILGADIGPTGDKLIF.

J is TRDJ1 and V is TRDV1; 10 bases are a match to TRDD3. Because TCRdb records no J gene, it was assigned here through a match of the DNA to germline. The CDR3 covers 20 residues. Germline lookup yields CDR1 TSWWSYY and CDR2 QGS. V lost 2 bases, J lost 0 bases, and 15 bases stayed unmatched. This CDR3 is CALGEFGDWGMFRDTDKLIF. CDR3 DNA: TGTGCTCTTGGGGAATTTGGGGACTGGGGGATGTTTCGGGACACCGATAAACTCATCTTT.

This clone was observed many times. A far more abundant clone sits one base away, making this likely a read error. Within the sample, other DNA sequences also encode this same CDR3. The chain employs TRDV2 and TRDJ1, with 8 bases fitting TRDD3. TCRdb lists no J gene, so it was determined here by aligning the DNA to germline. The CDR3 sequence is 17 residues long. With V trimmed by 1 base and J by 0 bases, 9 bases remained unmatched. The germline gives CDR1 GEAIGNYY, CDR2 EKD. The CDR3 sequence is CACDTVLGAPYTDKLIF. Written as DNA, the CDR3 is TGTGCCTGTGACACTGTACTGGGGGCCCCGTACACCGATAAACTCATCTTT.

The table lists this clone with many counts. With only one base between it and a far larger clone, this is likely a read error. Other nucleotide sequences in the sample specify the same CDR3. CDR3 nucleotides: TGTGCTCTTGGGGAAGGTTCCTTCCCTTCGTTCGTACTGGGGGATGGATACACCGATAAACTCATCTTT. The encoded protein is CALGEGSFPSFVLGDGYTDKLIF. V gene TRDV1 combines with J gene TRDJ1; TRDD3 agrees at 10 bases. The CDR3 extends over 23 amino acids. Germline V gene lookup returns CDR1 TSWWSYY and CDR2 QGS. The V gene end was trimmed by 2 bases and the J gene end by 0 bases; junction bases not matched to a gene: 24.